This T cell receptor (beta chain) was profiled in a study of T cells in Graves' hyperthyroidism and ophthalmopathy. Active moderate-to-severe ophthalmopathy, Clinical Activity Score at least 3, NOSPECS at least 4, under 3 months' duration. Trimming removed 3 bases from V and 10 bases from J, with 10 bases in between. Germline-derived CDR1 and CDR2 are MNHEY and SMNVEV (reference sequence). The CDR3 length is 13 residues. From RNA transcripts, TCR beta CDR3 regions were amplified. Initially, a first-round RT-PCR of the TCR CDR3 employed the HTBI primer set. TCRdb reprocessed the multiplex PCR reads via MiXCR and lists one record per CDR3 protein. The repertoire consists of 500,000 to 650,000 distinct CDR3 sequences, with roughly 21% occurring once and the leading ten covering roughly 47%. In its sample, this clonotype was seen a few times.

Source material: blood. This receptor was obtained from a man aged 40-49 years with Graves' ophthalmopathy. The chain employs TRBV27 and TRBJ1-6; no firm D call. The DNA for the CDR3 is TGTGCCAGCAGTTTTCAGAGTGGCTCACCCCTCCACTTT. It is translated as CASSFQSGSPLHF.